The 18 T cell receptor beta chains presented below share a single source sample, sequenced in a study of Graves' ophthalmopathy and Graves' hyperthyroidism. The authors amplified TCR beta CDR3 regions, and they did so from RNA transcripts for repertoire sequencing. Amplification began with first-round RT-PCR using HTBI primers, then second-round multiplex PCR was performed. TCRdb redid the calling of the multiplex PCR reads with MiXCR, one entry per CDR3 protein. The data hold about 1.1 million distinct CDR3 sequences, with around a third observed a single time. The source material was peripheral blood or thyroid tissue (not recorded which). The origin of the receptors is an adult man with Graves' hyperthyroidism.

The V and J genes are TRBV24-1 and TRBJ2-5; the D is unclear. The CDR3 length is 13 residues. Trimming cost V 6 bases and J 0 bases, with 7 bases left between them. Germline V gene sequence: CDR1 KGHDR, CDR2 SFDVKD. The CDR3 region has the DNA TGTGCCACCAGTAAGCCCAACCAAGAGACCCAGTACTTC. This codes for CATSKPNQETQYF.

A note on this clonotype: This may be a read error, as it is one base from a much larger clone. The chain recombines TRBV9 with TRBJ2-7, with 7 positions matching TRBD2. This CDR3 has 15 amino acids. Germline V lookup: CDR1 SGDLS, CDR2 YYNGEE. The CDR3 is CAGSVGASGTYEQYF. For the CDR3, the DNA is TGTGCCGGCAGCGTAGGGGCTAGCGGAACCTACGAGCAGTACTTC.

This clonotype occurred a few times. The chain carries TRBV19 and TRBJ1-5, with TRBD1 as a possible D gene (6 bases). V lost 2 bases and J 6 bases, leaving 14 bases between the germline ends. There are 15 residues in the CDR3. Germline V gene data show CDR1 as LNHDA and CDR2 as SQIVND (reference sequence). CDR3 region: CASSINPGAGQPQHF. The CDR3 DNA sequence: TGTGCCAGTAGTATAAATCCGGGGGCCGGTCAGCCCCAGCATTTT.

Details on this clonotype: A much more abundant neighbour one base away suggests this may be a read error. The CDR3 spells CASRAGASYEQYF. For the CDR3, the DNA is TGTGCCAGCAGAGCAGGGGCCTCCTACGAGCAGTACTTC. The V call is TRBV7-2, the J call TRBJ2-7; tentative D call: TRBD1 (6 bases). Germline CDR1 reads SGHTA; CDR2 reads FQGNSA. Trimming pared 6 bases from V and 0 bases from J, leaving 9 bases between. CDR3 length equals 13 residues.

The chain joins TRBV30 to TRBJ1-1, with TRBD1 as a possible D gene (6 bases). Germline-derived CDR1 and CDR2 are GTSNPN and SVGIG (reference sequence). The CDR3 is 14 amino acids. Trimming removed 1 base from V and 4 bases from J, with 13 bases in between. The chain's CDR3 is CAWSESGGGTEAFF. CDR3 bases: TGTGCCTGGAGTGAGTCGGGGGGCGGCACTGAAGCTTTCTTT.

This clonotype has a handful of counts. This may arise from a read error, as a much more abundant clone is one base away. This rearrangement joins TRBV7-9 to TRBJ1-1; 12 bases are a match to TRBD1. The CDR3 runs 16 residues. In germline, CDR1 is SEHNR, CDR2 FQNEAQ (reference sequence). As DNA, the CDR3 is TGTGCCAGCAGCCGGGACAGGGGGCGTACGAGCACTGAAGCTTCCTTT. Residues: CASSRDRGRTSTEASF.

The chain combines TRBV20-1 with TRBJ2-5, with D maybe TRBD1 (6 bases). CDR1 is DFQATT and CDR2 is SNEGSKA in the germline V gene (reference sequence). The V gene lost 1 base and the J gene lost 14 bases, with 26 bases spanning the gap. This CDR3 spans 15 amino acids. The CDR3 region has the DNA TGCAGTGCTAGAGTTCCAGGGGCGGAATTAAGCACCCTCTACTTC. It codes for CSARVPGAELSTLYF.

Here the CDR3 reads CAMTGTGNSPLHF. The CDR3 bases are TGTGCTATGACAGGCACGGGTAATTCACCCCTCCACTTT. The chain couples TRBV10-3 to TRBJ1-6; tentatively, D is TRBD1 (6 bases). Germline loops: CDR1 ENHRY, CDR2 SYGVKD. The CDR3 length is 13 residues.

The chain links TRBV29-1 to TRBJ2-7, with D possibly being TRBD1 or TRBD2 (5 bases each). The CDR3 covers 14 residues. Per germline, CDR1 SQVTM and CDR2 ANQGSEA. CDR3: CSEPGRMNSYEQYF. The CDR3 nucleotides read TGCAGTGAACCGGGACGGATGAACTCCTACGAGCAGTACTTC.

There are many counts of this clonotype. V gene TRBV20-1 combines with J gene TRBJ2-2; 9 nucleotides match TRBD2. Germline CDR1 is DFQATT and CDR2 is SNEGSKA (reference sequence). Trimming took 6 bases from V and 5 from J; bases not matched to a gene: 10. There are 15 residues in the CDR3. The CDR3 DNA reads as TGCAGTGCCGGGTTACTAGCGGGCGGGACCGGGGAGCTGTTTTTT. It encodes CSAGLLAGGTGELFF.

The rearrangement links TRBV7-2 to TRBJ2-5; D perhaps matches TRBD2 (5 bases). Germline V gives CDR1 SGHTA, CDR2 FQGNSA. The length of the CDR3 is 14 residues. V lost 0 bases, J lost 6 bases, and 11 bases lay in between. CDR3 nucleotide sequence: TGTGCCAGCAGCTTAGCGGGGTCGGGAAAGACCCAGTACTTC. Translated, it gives CASSLAGSGKTQYF.

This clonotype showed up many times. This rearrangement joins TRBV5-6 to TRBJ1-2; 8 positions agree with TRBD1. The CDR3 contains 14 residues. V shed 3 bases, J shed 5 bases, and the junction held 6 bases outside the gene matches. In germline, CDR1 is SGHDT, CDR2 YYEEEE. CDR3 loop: CASSSGQGRYGYTF. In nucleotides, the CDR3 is TGTGCCAGCAGCTCCGGACAGGGCCGGTATGGCTACACCTTC.

CDR3 in amino acids: CASSTRQGATPGELFF. The DNA for the CDR3 is TGCGCCAGCAGCACTAGACAGGGGGCTACCCCCGGGGAGCTGTTTTTT. The chain joins TRBV5-1 to TRBJ2-2; 10 bases fit TRBD1. Trimming took 4 bases from V and 6 from J; bases not matched to a gene: 9. CDR1 and CDR2 from the germline V gene are SGHRS and YFSETQ. The CDR3 spans 16 residues. The variable domain in full, completed from reference TRBV5-1 and TRBJ2-2, reads KAGVTQTPRYLIKTRGQQVTLSCSPISGHRSVSWYQQTPGQGLQFLFEYFSETQRNKGNFPGRFSGRQFSNSRSEMNVSTLELGDSALYLCASSTRQGATPGELFFGEGSRLTVL.

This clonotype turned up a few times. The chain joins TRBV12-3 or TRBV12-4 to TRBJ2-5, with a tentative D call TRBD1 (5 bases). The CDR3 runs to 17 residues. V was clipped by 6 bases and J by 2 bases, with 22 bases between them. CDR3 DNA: TGTGCCAGCAGCCCCCAGTGGGGCCTAGTCCAGCAAGAGACCCAGTACTTC. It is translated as CASSPQWGLVQQETQYF.

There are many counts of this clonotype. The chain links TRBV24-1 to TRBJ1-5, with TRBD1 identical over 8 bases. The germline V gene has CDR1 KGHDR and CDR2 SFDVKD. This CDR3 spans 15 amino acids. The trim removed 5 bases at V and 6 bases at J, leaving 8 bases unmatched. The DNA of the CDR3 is TGTGCCACCAGTGTCCAGGGGGCATACAGTCAGCCCCAGCATTTT. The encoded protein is CATSVQGAYSQPQHF.

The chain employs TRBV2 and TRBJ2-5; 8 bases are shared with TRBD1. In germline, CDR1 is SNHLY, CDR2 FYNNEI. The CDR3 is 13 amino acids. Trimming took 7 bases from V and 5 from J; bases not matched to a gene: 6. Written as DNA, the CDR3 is TGTGCCAGCATTCGTCAGGGGGCGGAGACCCAGTACTTC. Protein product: CASIRQGAETQYF.

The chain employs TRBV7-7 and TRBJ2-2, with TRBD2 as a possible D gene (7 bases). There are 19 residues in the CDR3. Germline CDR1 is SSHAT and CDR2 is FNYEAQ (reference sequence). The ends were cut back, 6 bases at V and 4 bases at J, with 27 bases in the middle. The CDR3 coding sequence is TGTGCCAGCAGTTACGGTGCCTTCGAGCAGGGGAGGGGCACCGGGGAGCTGTTTTTT. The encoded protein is CASSYGAFEQGRGTGELFF. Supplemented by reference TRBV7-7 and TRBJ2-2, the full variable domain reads GAGVSQSPRYKVTKRGQDVTLRCDPISSHATLYWYQQALGQGPEFLTYFNYEAQPDKSGLPSDRFSAERPEGSISTLTIQRTEQRDSAMYRCASSYGAFEQGRGTGELFFGEGSRLTVL.

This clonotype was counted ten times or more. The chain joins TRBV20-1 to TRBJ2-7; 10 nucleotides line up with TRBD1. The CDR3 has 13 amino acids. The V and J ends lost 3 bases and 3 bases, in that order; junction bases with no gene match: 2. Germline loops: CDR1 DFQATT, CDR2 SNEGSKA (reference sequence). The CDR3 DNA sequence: TGCAGTGCTAGCGGGGACAGGGGCTACGAGCAGTACTTC. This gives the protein CSASGDRGYEQYF.